What follows are 2 T cell receptor beta chains derived from one specimen sequenced in a study of cytomegalovirus exposure and HLA in healthy donors. Use of 60 Vbeta and 13 Jbeta primers characterized the PCR. Method: immunoSEQ multiplex PCR; TCRdb's copy keeps in-frame clones and lacks some. Of 35,000 to 40,000 clones in the sample, over 65% were seen once. Specimen: PBMCs. All receptors derive from a man between 50 and 59 years old in good health and CMV-seropositive.

The chain is built from TRBV14 and TRBJ2-2; 7 bases fit TRBD1. Germline assignment: CDR1 SGHDN and CDR2 FVKESK. The CDR3 extends over 18 amino acids. V trimming: 0 bases; J trimming: 7 bases; junction bases outside the gene matches: 14. Here the CDR3 DNA reads TGTGCCAGCAGCCAAGATCTCCTCCCGGCAGGGGGTATCGGGGAGCTGTTTTTT. Its translation is CASSQDLLPAGGIGELFF.

This chain joins TRBV7-9 and TRBJ1-3; D is unresolved. The V end was cut by 5 bases, the J end by 0 bases, with 14 bases between. This CDR3 contains 16 residues. Germline lookup yields CDR1 SEHNR and CDR2 FQNEAQ (reference sequence). CDR3 DNA: TGTGCCAGCAGCCCCCCGGGTGGGTACTCTGGAAACACCATATATTTT. Translating gives CASSPPGGYSGNTIYF.